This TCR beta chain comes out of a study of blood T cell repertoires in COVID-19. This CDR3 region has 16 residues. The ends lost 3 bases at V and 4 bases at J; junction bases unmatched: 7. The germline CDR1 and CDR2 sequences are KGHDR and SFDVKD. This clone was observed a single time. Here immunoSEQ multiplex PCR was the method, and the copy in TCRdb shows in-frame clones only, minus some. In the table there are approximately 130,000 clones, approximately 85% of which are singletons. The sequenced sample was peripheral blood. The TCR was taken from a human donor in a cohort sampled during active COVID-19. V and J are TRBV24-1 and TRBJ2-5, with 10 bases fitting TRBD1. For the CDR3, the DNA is TGTGCCACCAGTGATACCGGACAGGGGGACGGAGAGACCCAGTACTTC. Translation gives CATSDTGQGDGETQYF.